The rows below give T cell receptor beta chains drawn from one sample of a study of CD8+CD57+ T cells in acquired aplastic anemia. MiXCR was run by TCRdb on the reads, yielding one entry per CDR3 protein. Counted here are under 350,000 distinct CDR3 sequences, 45% to 65% occurring once; the ten biggest clones make up around 1.3%. The specimen sequenced was sorted CD4+, CD8+, or CD8+CD57+ T cells (not recorded which) from PBMCs. Every receptor here comes from a human donor with aplastic anemia. CDR3s include the opening cysteine and the closing phenylalanine or tryptophan. A D gene is named only where the DNA matches it firmly. Some rows mark clone size as missing; the rest say once, few, many or name a class of expanded clone.

clone_size	v_call	j_call	d_call	cdr3_nt	cdr3_aa
many	TRBV18	TRBJ2-7	NA	TGTGCCAGCTCACCAGGAGGGGGGTCGGGAGAGCAGTACTTC	CASSPGGGSGEQYF
many	TRBV19	TRBJ1-5	NA	TGTGCCAGTAGTAGAGACTGGGGGACCGGTAGCAATCAGCCCCAGCATTTT	CASSRDWGTGSNQPQHF
NA	TRBV7-2	TRBJ2-7	TRBD2	TGTGCCAGCAGCTTAGCATCTAGCGGCGAGCAGTACTTC	CASSLASSGEQYF
NA	TRBV20-1	TRBJ1-2	TRBD1	TGCAGTGCTAGAGATCGTCGGGGGGGACAGGGCGGTGGCTACACCTTC	CSARDRRGGQGGGYTF
many	TRBV9	TRBJ2-5	NA	TGTGCCAGCAGCGAATTACCCATCCAAGAGACCCAGTACTTC	CASSELPIQETQYF
few	TRBV10-3	TRBJ1-2	TRBD1	TGTGCCATCCGACAGGGAAGGGACTATGGCTACACCTTC	CAIRQGRDYGYTF
NA	TRBV19	TRBJ2-7	TRBD2	TGTGCCAGTAGTACGTGGACTAGCGGGAGCTACGAGCAGTACTTC	CASSTWTSGSYEQYF
once	TRBV5-1	TRBJ1-2	NA	TGCGCCAGCTGTACCGGGGACGAAGGGCGCTATGGCTACACCTTC	CASCTGDEGRYGYTF
many	TRBV2	TRBJ2-7	TRBD2	TGTGCCAGCAGTGAAATGGCGGGAGGGCCCTACGAGCAGTACTTC	CASSEMAGGPYEQYF
many	TRBV7-9	TRBJ1-1	NA	TGTGCCAGCAGCATCGTTATAGGGAACACTGAAGCTTTCTTT	CASSIVIGNTEAFF
NA	TRBV7-2	TRBJ1-1	NA	TGTGCCAGCAGCTTACCTCGGACCTCGAGGACTGAAGCTTTCTTT	CASSLPRTSRTEAFF
NA	TRBV2	TRBJ1-6	NA	TGTGCCAGCAGACTGTCAGGGATCACCTATAATTCACCCCTCCACTTT	CASRLSGITYNSPLHF
NA	TRBV2	TRBJ1-5	NA	TGTGCCAGCAGCCCCAATGACAGCAATCAGCCCCAGCATTTT	CASSPNDSNQPQHF
many	TRBV6-5	TRBJ2-2	TRBD1	TGTGCCAGCAGTTACGCAGGGGGCGCCAACACCGGGGAGCTGTTTTTT	CASSYAGGANTGELFF
NA	TRBV20-1	TRBJ2-7	TRBD1	TGCAGTGCTAACCGGGACAGGGCGTCAAACGAGCAGTACTTC	CSANRDRASNEQYF
once	TRBV15	TRBJ1-1	NA	TGTGCCACCAGCAGTGGAGCGGGAAGGACTGAAGCTTTCTTT	CATSSGAGRTEAFF
NA	TRBV9	TRBJ1-1	NA	TGTGCCAGCAGGGCCCCCGGGGGGGTATGGGACACTGAAGCTTTCTTT	CASRAPGGVWDTEAFF
NA	TRBV2	TRBJ2-6	NA	TGTGCCAGCCGTTACGAAGGGAGCTCTGGGGCCAACGTCCTGACTTTC	CASRYEGSSGANVLTF
many	TRBV20-1	TRBJ2-3	TRBD2	TGCAGTGCTCGAAAGGGACTAGCGGGAGGAGGCACGCAGTATTTT	CSARKGLAGGGTQYF
many	TRBV19	TRBJ2-1	TRBD2	TGTGCCAGTAGTATACTCTGGGGGGGGAGAGCCTACAATGAGCAGTTCTTC	CASSILWGGRAYNEQFF